These T cell receptor beta chains were read from a single sample in a study of post-analysis software for immune sequencing data. TCRdb itself ran the PCR reads through MiXCR, one entry per CDR3 protein. Of about 460,000 distinct CDR3 sequences in the sample, roughly 46% were seen once. Material: blood. Every receptor here comes from a girl between 5 and 17 years old with multiple sclerosis. Each CDR3 is given with its conserved first and last residue.

j_call | cdr3_length | v_call | cdr3_aa
TRBJ2-1 | 14 | TRBV28 | CASSPLAGGLEQFF
TRBJ2-7 | 16 | TRBV6-2/TRBV6-3 | CASSYAVGQTSYEQYF
TRBJ2-4 | 16 | TRBV28 | CASSSYTGQGLDIQYF
TRBJ2-3 | 16 | TRBV20-1 | CSASGTSGTVTDTQYF
TRBJ2-1 | 14 | TRBV24-1 | CATSDLPPAREQFF
TRBJ2-7 | 14 | TRBV7-3 | CASSSNTQDTPGYF
TRBJ2-3 | 16 | TRBV20-1 | CSAIDRALTSTDTQYF
TRBJ1-5 | 14 | TRBV7-7 | CATPGRISNQPQHF
TRBJ2-7 | 15 | TRBV24-1 | CATSDFVAGAYEQYF
TRBJ2-7 | 16 | TRBV5-1 | CASSLGQGEASYEQYF
TRBJ2-1 | 15 | TRBV9 | CASSVAVAGGHEQFF
TRBJ2-2 | 15 | TRBV5-1 | CASSLVEPGTGELFF
TRBJ2-7 | 13 | TRBV20-1 | CSARELPNYEQYF
TRBJ2-7 | 13 | TRBV28 | CASEMKPTYEQYF
TRBJ1-4 | 15 | TRBV15 | CATSVKEAPNEKLFF
TRBJ2-1 | 18 | TRBV20-1 | CSARILAGGPLVYNEQFF
TRBJ2-5 | 13 | TRBV7-2 | CASSLLAEETQYF
TRBJ2-3 | 16 | TRBV7-6 | CASSSGTSGILDTQYF
TRBJ2-5 | 15 | TRBV7-2 | CASSGGLAGRETQYF
. | 13 | TRBV7-3 | CASSTGHFYEQYF
TRBJ2-4 | 11 | TRBV12-3/TRBV12-4 | CASSLGVIQYF
TRBJ2-5 | 13 | TRBV7-7 | CASSPTGYETQYF
TRBJ1-1 | 15 | TRBV5-1 | CASSTEGALNTEAFF
. | 15 | TRBV5-1 | CASSSGGTGASEQYF
TRBJ2-3 | 17 | TRBV6-2/TRBV6-3 | CASRPIIDREGGDTQYF
TRBJ1-1 | 12 | TRBV7-9 | CASRQQTSEAFF
TRBJ2-1 | 17 | TRBV28 | CASSSPRLAGVGNKQFF
TRBJ2-7 | 16 | TRBV6-4 | CASTLARGRNGNEQYF